This T cell receptor beta chain was retrieved from a study of shared clonotypes between healthy human individuals. Study outcomes and limitations: Generation probability values for non-shared clonotypes were lower than those for clonotypes shared by all four donors.

In regard to this clone: Its antigen is not identified.

CD4+ cells underwent separation, giving CD45RA+ naive and CD45RA-negative memory subsets. V was clipped by 0 bases and J by 4 bases; unmatched bases: 9. Looked up from germline, CDR1 is SGHRS and CDR2 is YFSETQ. CDR3 length: 17 amino acids. Under the authors' procedure: ImmunoSEQ gave junction-only sequences without quality scores, so filtering differed. Here immunoSEQ multiplex PCR was the method, and the copy in TCRdb shows in-frame clones only, minus some. V and J calls and clone size are as listed in that table; D and trimming were resolved from the DNA. The sample comprises 2.3 million or so clones, roughly 93% of which are singletons, and about 0.39% rests with the top ten.

Sequenced sample: naive CD4+ T cells from PBMCs. Noted subset: CD45RA+ positively selected. The TCR originated in a young man in good health. Some clones in this sample may be carry-over from other donors' samples. The J gene is TRBJ1-3, the V gene TRBV5-1, with TRBD1 matching 8 bases. CDR3 in amino acids: CASSLGTGPWTGNTIYF. CDR3 bases: TGCGCCAGCAGCTTGGGGACAGGGCCTTGGACAGGAAACACCATATATTTT.